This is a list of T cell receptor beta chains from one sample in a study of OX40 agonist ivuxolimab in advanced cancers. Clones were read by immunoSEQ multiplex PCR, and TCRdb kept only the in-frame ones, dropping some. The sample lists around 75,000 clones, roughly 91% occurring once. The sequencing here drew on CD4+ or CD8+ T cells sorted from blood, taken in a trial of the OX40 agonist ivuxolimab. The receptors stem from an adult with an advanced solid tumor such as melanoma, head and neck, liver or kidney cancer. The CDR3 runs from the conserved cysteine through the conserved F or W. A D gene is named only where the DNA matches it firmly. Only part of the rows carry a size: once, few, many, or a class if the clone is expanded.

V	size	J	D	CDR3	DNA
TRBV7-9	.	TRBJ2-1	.	CASSLTGNEQFF	TGTGCCAGCAGCTTGACCGGGAATGAGCAGTTCTTC
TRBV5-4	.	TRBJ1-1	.	CASRDAPRGHVEAFF	TGTGCCAGCAGAGATGCCCCGCGGGGGCATGTTGAAGCTTTCTTT
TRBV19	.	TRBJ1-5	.	CASTRSEQLNQPQHF	TGTGCCAGTACCAGGTCCGAACAGCTTAATCAGCCCCAGCATTTT
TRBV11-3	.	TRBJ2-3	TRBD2	CASSRTSGGASSTDTQYF	TGTGCCAGCAGCAGAACTAGCGGGGGGGCCTCAAGCACAGATACGCAGTATTTT
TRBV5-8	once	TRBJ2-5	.	CASSYRAPGLETQYF	TGTGCCAGCAGCTACCGGGCTCCCGGGCTGGAGACCCAGTACTTC
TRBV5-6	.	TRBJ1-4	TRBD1	CASSFSGTGSAKLFF	TGTGCCAGCAGCTTTTCCGGGACAGGGAGTGCAAAACTGTTTTTT
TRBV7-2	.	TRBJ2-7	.	CASSLSQSFSYEQYF	TGTGCCAGCAGCTTAAGTCAGAGCTTCTCCTACGAGCAGTACTTC
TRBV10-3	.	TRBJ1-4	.	CAISEWGPNEKLFF	TGTGCCATCAGTGAGTGGGGCCCGAATGAAAAACTGTTTTTT
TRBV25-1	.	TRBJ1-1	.	CASRDRQGTEAFF	TGTGCCAGCAGGGACCGTCAGGGTACTGAAGCTTTCTTT
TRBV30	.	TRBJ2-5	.	CAWKVGWNQETQYF	TGTGCCTGGAAAGTGGGCTGGAACCAAGAGACCCAGTACTTC
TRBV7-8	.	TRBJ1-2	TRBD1	CASSLTGEGYTF	TGTGCCAGCAGCTTGACAGGGGAAGGCTACACCTTC
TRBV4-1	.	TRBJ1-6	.	CASSHPGPERGSPLHF	TGCGCCAGCAGCCACCCGGGCCCCGAGCGCGGATCACCCCTCCACTTT
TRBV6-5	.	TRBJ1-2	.	CASSRGQTNYGYTF	TGTGCCAGCAGCCGGGGGCAAACTAACTATGGCTACACCTTC
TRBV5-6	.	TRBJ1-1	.	CASSLARGATVNTEAFF	TGTGCCAGCAGCTTGGCCCGTGGGGCCACAGTGAACACTGAAGCTTTCTTT
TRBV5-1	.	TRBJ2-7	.	CASSPTTSSVQYF	TGCGCCAGCAGCCCGACGACCTCCTCCGTACAGTACTTC
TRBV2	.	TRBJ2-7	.	CASSELGRGYEQYF	TGTGCCAGCAGTGAGTTGGGCAGGGGATACGAGCAGTACTTC
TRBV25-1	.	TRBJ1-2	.	CASSMMTTGNEGYTF	TGTGCCAGCAGTATGATGACTACAGGGAATGAAGGCTACACCTTC
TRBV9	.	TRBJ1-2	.	CASSVLGSNYGYTF	TGTGCCAGCAGCGTCCTAGGGTCTAACTATGGCTACACCTTC
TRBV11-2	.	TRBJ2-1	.	CASSLARRVIGEQFF	TGTGCCAGCAGCTTAGCGAGGAGGGTGATCGGTGAGCAGTTCTTC
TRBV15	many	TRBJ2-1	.	CATSRDWAVRRYNEQFF	TGTGCCACCAGCAGAGATTGGGCAGTCAGAAGGTACAATGAGCAGTTCTTC
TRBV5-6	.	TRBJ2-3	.	CASSLNGPSTDTQYF	TGTGCCAGCAGCTTGAACGGGCCTAGCACAGATACGCAGTATTTT
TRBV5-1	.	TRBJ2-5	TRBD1	CASSFQGAQETQYF	TGCGCCAGCAGCTTCCAGGGGGCCCAAGAGACCCAGTACTTC
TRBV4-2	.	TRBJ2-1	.	CASSQEGAPSTRFF	TGTGCCAGCAGCCAGGAGGGAGCTCCCTCCACCAGGTTCTTC
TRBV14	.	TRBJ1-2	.	CASSQDPGIPYGYTF	TGTGCCAGCAGCCAAGACCCAGGCATACCTTATGGCTACACCTTC
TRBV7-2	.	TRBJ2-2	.	CASSSPAVNTGELFF	TGTGCCAGCAGCTCACCTGCGGTGAACACCGGGGAGCTGTTTTTT
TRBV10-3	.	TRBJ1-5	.	CAISRDTGNQPQHF	TGTGCCATCAGCCGGGACACTGGCAATCAGCCCCAGCATTTT
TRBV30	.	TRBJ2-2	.	CAWSGTRVNTGELFF	TGTGCCTGGAGTGGAACGAGGGTGAACACCGGGGAGCTGTTTTTT
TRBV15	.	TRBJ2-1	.	CATSRGGEQFF	TGTGCCACCAGCAGGGGTGGTGAGCAGTTCTTC
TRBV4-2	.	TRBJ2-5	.	CASSQAGSWARAQETQYF	TGTGCCAGCAGCCAAGCGGGATCGTGGGCGAGAGCTCAAGAGACCCAGTACTTC
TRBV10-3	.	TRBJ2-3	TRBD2	CAISESRGLVGTDTQYF	TGTGCCATCAGTGAGTCTAGAGGACTAGTCGGCACAGATACGCAGTATTTT
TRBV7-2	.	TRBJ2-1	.	CASTKVVSEQFF	TGTGCCAGCACCAAAGTGGTATCTGAGCAGTTCTTC
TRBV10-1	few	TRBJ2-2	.	CASRPQGGTGELFF	TGCGCCAGCAGACCTCAGGGGGGCACCGGGGAGCTGTTTTTT
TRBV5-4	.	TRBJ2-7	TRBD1	CASSLGRGLTYEQYF	TGTGCCAGCAGCTTGGGAAGGGGGCTCACCTACGAGCAGTACTTC
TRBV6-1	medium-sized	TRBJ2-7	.	CASSLRGVDEQYF	TGTGCCAGCTCACTCAGGGGTGTCGACGAGCAGTACTTC
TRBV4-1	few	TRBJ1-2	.	CASSQRWGNYGYTF	TGCGCCAGCAGCCAAAGGTGGGGGAACTATGGCTACACCTTC
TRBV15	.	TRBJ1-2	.	CATSSRSPGSPNYGYTF	TGTGCCACCAGCTCGAGATCCCCAGGCAGCCCTAACTATGGCTACACCTTC
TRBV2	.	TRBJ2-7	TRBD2	CASSEMRLAASYEQYF	TGTGCCAGCAGTGAGATGCGTCTAGCGGCCTCCTACGAGCAGTACTTC
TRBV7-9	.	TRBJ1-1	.	CASSLEWAGAFF	TGTGCCAGCAGCTTAGAGTGGGCTGGAGCTTTCTTT
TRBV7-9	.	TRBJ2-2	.	CASSRSQGGTGELFF	TGTGCCAGCAGCCGGAGTCAGGGGGGCACCGGGGAGCTGTTTTTT
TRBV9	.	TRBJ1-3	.	CASSAETPISGNTIYF	TGTGCCAGCAGCGCTGAGACTCCCATCTCTGGAAACACCATATATTTT
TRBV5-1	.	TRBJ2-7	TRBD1	CASSLVYRGDEQYF	TGCGCCAGCAGCTTGGTATACAGGGGGGACGAGCAGTACTTC
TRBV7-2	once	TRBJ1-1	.	CASSLEIASTKGAFF	TGTGCCAGCAGCTTAGAGATCGCTTCTACGAAGGGAGCTTTCTTT
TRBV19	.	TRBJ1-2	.	CASSTPGQVYGYTF	TGTGCCAGTAGTACCCCTGGTCAGGTTTATGGCTACACCTTC
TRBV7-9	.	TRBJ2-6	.	CASSLAEGANVLTF	TGTGCCAGCAGCTTAGCTGAGGGGGCCAACGTCCTGACTTTC
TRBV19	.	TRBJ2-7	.	CASSIRAGSYEQYF	TGTGCCAGTAGTATAAGGGCAGGATCCTACGAGCAGTACTTC
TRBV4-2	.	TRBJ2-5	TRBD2	CASSQDGAGGLQETQYF	TGTGCCAGCAGCCAAGATGGGGCGGGAGGCCTCCAAGAGACCCAGTACTTC
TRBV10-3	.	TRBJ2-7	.	CATGPRRDYEQYF	TGTGCCACCGGCCCCAGGCGGGACTACGAGCAGTACTTC
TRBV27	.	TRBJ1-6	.	CASSLIGELMGSPLHF	TGTGCCAGCAGTTTGATAGGGGAACTTATGGGTTCACCCCTCCACTTT
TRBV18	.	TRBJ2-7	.	CASSPPGAEYEQYF	TGTGCCAGCTCACCGCCGGGAGCAGAGTACGAGCAGTACTTC
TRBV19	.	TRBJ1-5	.	CASSEGVSSRQPQHF	TGTGCCAGTAGTGAGGGGGTAAGTTCCCGACAGCCCCAGCATTTT
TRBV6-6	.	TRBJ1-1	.	CASSYGGVMNTEAFF	TGTGCCAGCAGTTACGGGGGGGTCATGAACACTGAAGCTTTCTTT
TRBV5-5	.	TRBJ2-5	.	CASSPIGPETQYF	TGTGCCAGCAGCCCCATAGGTCCAGAGACCCAGTACTTC
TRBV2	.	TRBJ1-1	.	CASSTGFGTEAFF	TGTGCCAGCAGTACAGGGTTTGGCACTGAAGCTTTCTTT
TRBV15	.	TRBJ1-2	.	CATSRGRREEGGYTF	TGTGCCACCAGCAGGGGGCGCAGGGAGGAAGGTGGCTACACCTTC